The rows below give T cell receptor beta chains drawn from one sample of a study of blood T cells in healthy people across ages. TCRdb re-called the 5' RACE reads with MiXCR, one entry per CDR3 protein. The sample lists 1.5 million to 2 million distinct CDR3 sequences, approximately 50% occurring once. Sequences were obtained from blood. These receptors were taken from a woman between 40 and 55 years old in good health. Each CDR3 is given with its conserved first and last residue. Each record gives: V gene, D gene, CDR3 length, clone size, J gene, CDR3 DNA, CDR3 protein. A D gene is named only where the DNA matches it firmly. Clone size is stated in some rows and not others, as once, few, many or a class when expanded.

TRBV4-2	-	16	few	TRBJ1-6	TGTGCCAGCAGCCAACGGGGGACCGCCTGGGACTCACCCCTCCACTTT	CASSQRGTAWDSPLHF
TRBV11-2	-	16	few	TRBJ2-1	TGTGCCAGCAGCACACGATCTAGGGGCCATTACAATGAGCAGTTCTTC	CASSTRSRGHYNEQFF
TRBV4-3	-	19	-	TRBJ1-1	TGCGCCAGCAGCCAAGGTATGGGAAGAGCAGGCAGTTTGAACACTGAAGCTTTCTTT	CASSQGMGRAGSLNTEAFF
TRBV6-2/TRBV6-3	TRBD2	16	-	TRBJ2-3	TGTGCCAGCAAAACGCCGGGACTAGCGGTAACAGATACGCAGTATTTT	CASKTPGLAVTDTQYF
TRBV19	-	15	-	TRBJ2-7	TGTGCCAGTAGTACCTCATCGACAGGAAGGTACGAGCAGTACTTC	CASSTSSTGRYEQYF
TRBV3-1	-	12	-	TRBJ2-7	TGTGCCAGCAGCAAGGTCGACTACGAGCAGTACTTC	CASSKVDYEQYF
TRBV20-1	TRBD2	16	-	TRBJ2-3	TGCAGTGCTAGACCTGCGGGGGGGCGGGGCACAGATACGCAGTATTTT	CSARPAGGRGTDTQYF
TRBV20-1	-	13	-	TRBJ2-3	TGCAGTGCTCGAAGCCCTAGCACAGATACGCAGTATTTT	CSARSPSTDTQYF
TRBV6-5	-	15	once	TRBJ2-3	TGTGCCAGCAGTGCGGACAGACCGTTGTTCGATACGCAGTATTTT	CASSADRPLFDTQYF
TRBV6-1	TRBD2	15	-	TRBJ2-7	TGTGCCAGCTCTTGGACTAGCAGCGTCTCCTACGAGCAGTACTTC	CASSWTSSVSYEQYF
TRBV27	TRBD2	13	few	TRBJ2-1	TGTGCCAGCAGTTCCTTACTAGCGGGGGAGCAGTTCTTC	CASSSLLAGEQFF
TRBV2	-	16	once	TRBJ1-5	TGTGCCGGCTCGCTCATGGGGCAGTCTAGCAATCAGCCCCAGCATTTT	CAGSLMGQSSNQPQHF
TRBV4-1	TRBD1	15	few	TRBJ2-3	TGCGCCAGCAGCCTAAACGCACAGGGGGCAGATACGCAGTATTTT	CASSLNAQGADTQYF
TRBV12-3/TRBV12-4	-	15	many	TRBJ2-7	TGTGCCAGCAGCCCTCCGGATCCACAGGGACGCGAGCAGTACTTC	CASSPPDPQGREQYF
TRBV11-2	TRBD2	17	-	TRBJ2-6	TGTGCCAGCACCTTTTGGGGGGGACGCTCTGGGGCCAACGTCCTGACTTTC	CASTFWGGRSGANVLTF
TRBV7-8	-	15	-	TRBJ2-5	TGTGCCAGCAGCCTCGTCAGAGGGGACGGAGAGACCCAGTACTTC	CASSLVRGDGETQYF
TRBV7-9	-	16	-	TRBJ2-7	TGTGCCAGCAGCTCCTGGGGGGACAGTTACTCCTACGAGCAGTACTTC	CASSSWGDSYSYEQYF
TRBV27	-	16	-	TRBJ1-2	TGTGCCAGCAGTTTATCGGGGCAGTTCCCTAACTATGGCTACACCTTC	CASSLSGQFPNYGYTF
TRBV6-5	TRBD1	13	once	TRBJ1-2	TGTGCCAGCAGTCGCCGCGACAGGGTCGGCTACACCTTC	CASSRRDRVGYTF
TRBV25-1	TRBD1	19	-	TRBJ2-2	TGTGCCAGCAGTCCCCTTCTAGGGCAGGGACAGGGAGGAACCGGGGAGCTGTTTTTT	CASSPLLGQGQGGTGELFF
TRBV13	-	11	-	TRBJ2-7	TGTGCCAGCAGCTTAGTTACAGGACAGTACTTC	CASSLVTGQYF
TRBV7-9	-	11	-	TRBJ1-1	TGTGCCAGCACAACGTTAGGTGAAGCTTTCTTT	CASTTLGEAFF
TRBV7-9	-	16	few	TRBJ2-3	TGTGCCAGCAGCTTATCGGTCGCCAGCCCGTCAGATACGCAGTATTTT	CASSLSVASPSDTQYF
TRBV7-2	TRBD2	16	-	TRBJ2-3	TGTGCCAGCAGCCCTAGGACTAGCGGGGGGCCGCATACGCAGTATTTT	CASSPRTSGGPHTQYF
TRBV15	-	18	few	TRBJ1-2	TGTGCCACCAGCAGAGATATCATCGGACAAGGGGAGGACTATGGCTACACCTTC	CATSRDIIGQGEDYGYTF
TRBV7-6	TRBD1	16	few	TRBJ2-5	TGTGCCAGCAGCTTATTGACGACAGGGGGCCGGGAGACCCAGTACTTC	CASSLLTTGGRETQYF
TRBV12-3/TRBV12-4	TRBD1	13	-	TRBJ2-1	TGTGCCAGCCGGAGGGACAGGGGCCGGGAGCAGTTCTTC	CASRRDRGREQFF
TRBV28	TRBD1	17	-	TRBJ1-4	TGTGCCAGCAGTTTAAGCGTACCGGGACAGCCTAATGAAAAACTGTTTTTT	CASSLSVPGQPNEKLFF
TRBV7-2	TRBD2	16	-	TRBJ2-1	TGTGCCAGCAGCTTCCTCGGACGAGCGGGGGTCAATGAGCAGTTCTTC	CASSFLGRAGVNEQFF
TRBV12-3/TRBV12-4	-	15	-	TRBJ2-3	TGTGCCAGCAGTTTTAAAGGTCCCCTCACAGATACGCAGTATTTT	CASSFKGPLTDTQYF
TRBV7-2	TRBD2	17	-	TRBJ2-1	TGTGCCAGCAGCTTAATCCCCGGGACTAGCGGGGGCGATGAGCAGTTCTTC	CASSLIPGTSGGDEQFF
TRBV7-3	TRBD1	14	-	TRBJ1-2	TGTGCCGGCAGCTCTACGGACAGGATTGGCGGCTACACCTTC	CAGSSTDRIGGYTF
TRBV12-3/TRBV12-4	-	12	-	TRBJ2-7	TGTGCCAGCACCGCAGGGACGAACGAGCAGTACTTC	CASTAGTNEQYF
TRBV7-2	-	16	-	TRBJ1-1	TGTGCCAGCAGCTTTTGGAGGGGCGAAACCTATCTTGAAGCTTTCTTT	CASSFWRGETYLEAFF
TRBV27	-	17	-	TRBJ2-3	TGTGCCAGCAGTTCCAACCACGGACACCTCCTCACAGATACGCAGTATTTT	CASSSNHGHLLTDTQYF
TRBV25-1	-	16	-	TRBJ2-3	TGTGCCAGCAGTGGAGAAGGGACGGGGCTGTTGGATACGCAGTATTTT	CASSGEGTGLLDTQYF
TRBV14	TRBD1	16	-	TRBJ1-4	TGTGCCAGCAGCCAACTCGGGACAGGTCGAAATGAAAAACTGTTTTTT	CASSQLGTGRNEKLFF
TRBV29-1	-	13	few	TRBJ2-5	TGCAGCGTTTTATTGGGCGGTTTTGAGACCCAGTACTTC	CSVLLGGFETQYF
TRBV28	TRBD1	19	-	TRBJ2-7	TGTGCCAGCAGTTTCGACCCCGGGACAGGGGGATCCCGATCCTACGAGCAGTACTTC	CASSFDPGTGGSRSYEQYF
TRBV7-2	TRBD1	14	many	TRBJ2-1	TGTGCCAGCAGCTCGGGACAGACCTACAATGAGCAGTTCTTC	CASSSGQTYNEQFF
TRBV29-1	-	19	-	TRBJ1-2	TGCAGCGTTCGGGGTGTAACCGTTCCCGGCGCGGGTTTTGGCTATGGCTACACCTTC	CSVRGVTVPGAGFGYGYTF
TRBV12-3/TRBV12-4	-	12	-	TRBJ1-1	TGTGCCAGCGGCCTAAGGGCGCCTGAAGCTTTCTTT	CASGLRAPEAFF
TRBV2	-	14	-	TRBJ2-7	TGTGCCAGCCGCCAACGCCGGACAGATCACGAGCAGTACTTC	CASRQRRTDHEQYF
TRBV10-3	-	15	-	TRBJ2-3	TGTGCCATCACCGACGTAGGGCGGGGCACAGATACGCAGTATTTT	CAITDVGRGTDTQYF
TRBV29-1	-	14	few	TRBJ1-2	TGCAGTCTGCGGCCGGGACGGAGGATCTATGGCTACACCTTC	CSLRPGRRIYGYTF
TRBV3-1	-	16	few	TRBJ2-3	TGTGCCAGCAGCCAATCTGGTATGTGGAGCACAGATACGCAGTATTTT	CASSQSGMWSTDTQYF
TRBV7-2	TRBD2	16	-	TRBJ2-1	TGTGCCAGCAGCTTAGGCCTCGGCGGGGGAGGCAATGAGCAGTTCTTC	CASSLGLGGGGNEQFF
TRBV6-2/TRBV6-3	-	15	few	TRBJ2-4	TGTGCCAGCAGTTATCGGGACAATACCAAAAACATTCAGTACTTC	CASSYRDNTKNIQYF
TRBV28	TRBD2	17	few	TRBJ2-5	TGTGCCAGCAGTTTATTCCCGCTAGCGGGGGGCGAAGAGACCCAGTACTTC	CASSLFPLAGGEETQYF
TRBV10-3	-	14	few	TRBJ2-5	TGTGCCATCAGTGAGTCAGCCCCTCTGGGGACCCAGTACTTC	CAISESAPLGTQYF
TRBV9	TRBD1	15	-	TRBJ2-5	TGTGCCAGCAGCGCACAGGGGGCGCGGGAAGAGACCCAGTACTTC	CASSAQGAREETQYF
TRBV6-1	-	15	once	TRBJ2-1	TGTGCCAGCAGTGAAGGGACTTACAACTACAATGAGCAGTTCTTC	CASSEGTYNYNEQFF
TRBV9	-	14	few	TRBJ1-4	TGTGCCAGTGGGATAGGCCGCGGAGAAGAAAAACTGTTTTTT	CASGIGRGEEKLFF
TRBV18	-	15	-	TRBJ1-2	TGTGCCAGCTCTCAGGAGGGCCTCAATAACTATGGCTACACCTTC	CASSQEGLNNYGYTF
TRBV7-2	TRBD1	15	few	TRBJ1-2	TGTGCTAGCAGCTTAGCTGGGACAGGACGCGGCGGCTACACCTTC	CASSLAGTGRGGYTF
TRBV7-9	-	14	-	TRBJ2-1	TGTGCCAGCAGCTTCACGTCAGGACAATATGAGCAGTTCTTC	CASSFTSGQYEQFF
TRBV11-2	TRBD2	14	-	TRBJ2-3	TGTGCCAGCACCCAGCGGGGGTGGGCAGATACGCAGTATTTT	CASTQRGWADTQYF
TRBV6-2/TRBV6-3	TRBD1	16	few	TRBJ2-5	TGTGCCAGCAGTTACGGAGGTCCTAGGGGGCGCGAGACCCAGTACTTC	CASSYGGPRGRETQYF
TRBV4-2	-	13	once	TRBJ1-2	TGTGCCAGCAGCCAAGGGATGGACTATGGCTACACCTTC	CASSQGMDYGYTF
TRBV6-6	-	15	few	TRBJ2-7	TGTGCCAGCAGCCAAAGGACAGTCCTCTCCTACGAGCAGTACTTC	CASSQRTVLSYEQYF